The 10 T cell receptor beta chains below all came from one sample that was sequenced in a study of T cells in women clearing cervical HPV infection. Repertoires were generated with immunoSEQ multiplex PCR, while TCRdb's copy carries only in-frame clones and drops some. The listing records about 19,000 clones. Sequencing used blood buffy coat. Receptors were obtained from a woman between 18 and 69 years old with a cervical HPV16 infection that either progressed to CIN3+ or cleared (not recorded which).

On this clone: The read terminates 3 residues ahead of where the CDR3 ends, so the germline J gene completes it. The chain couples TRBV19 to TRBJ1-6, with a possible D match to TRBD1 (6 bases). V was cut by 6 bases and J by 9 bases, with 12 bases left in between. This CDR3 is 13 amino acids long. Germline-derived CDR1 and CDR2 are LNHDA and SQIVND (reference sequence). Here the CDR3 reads CASSQGTGSPLHF. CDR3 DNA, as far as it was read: TGTGCCAGTAGCCAGGGGACCGGTTCACCC.

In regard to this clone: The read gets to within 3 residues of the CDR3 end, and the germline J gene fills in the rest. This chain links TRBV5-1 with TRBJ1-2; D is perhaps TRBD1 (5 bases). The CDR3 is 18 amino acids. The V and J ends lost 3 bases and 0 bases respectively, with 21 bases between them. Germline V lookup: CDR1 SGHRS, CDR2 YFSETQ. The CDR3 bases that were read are TGCGCCAGCAGCTGGGGGGACGGTTCCGGACCTCCTAACTATGGC. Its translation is CASSWGDGSGPPNYG. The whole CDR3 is CASSWGDGSGPPNYGYTF.

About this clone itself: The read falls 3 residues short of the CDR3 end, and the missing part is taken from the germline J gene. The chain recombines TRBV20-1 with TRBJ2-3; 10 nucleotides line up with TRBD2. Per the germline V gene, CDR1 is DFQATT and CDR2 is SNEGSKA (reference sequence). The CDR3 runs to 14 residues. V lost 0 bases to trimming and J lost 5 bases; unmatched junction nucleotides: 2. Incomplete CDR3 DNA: TGCAGTGCTAGAGATTTAGCGGGGGGAGATACG. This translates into CSARDLAGGDT. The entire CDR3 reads CSARDLAGGDTQYF.

CDR3 residues: CATFRDTLLATNEKLFF. CDR3 bases read: TGCGCCACGTTCCGGGACACACTCCTTGCAACTAATGAAAAA. The V call is TRBV5-1, the J call TRBJ1-4; D perhaps matches TRBD1 (6 bases). The CDR3 extends 3 residues past the end of the read, so its final part is completed from the germline J gene. CDR1 is SGHRS, CDR2 YFSETQ, per germline. The CDR3 sequence is 17 residues long. V gave up 9 bases and J gave up 0 bases, with 21 bases separating them.

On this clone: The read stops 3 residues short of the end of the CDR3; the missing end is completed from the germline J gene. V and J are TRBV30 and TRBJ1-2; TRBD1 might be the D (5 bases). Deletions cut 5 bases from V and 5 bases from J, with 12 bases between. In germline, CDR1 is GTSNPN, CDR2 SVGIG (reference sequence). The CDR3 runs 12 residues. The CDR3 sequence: CAWSTVSYGYTF. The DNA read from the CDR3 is TGTGCCTGGTCGACAGTCTCGTATGGC.

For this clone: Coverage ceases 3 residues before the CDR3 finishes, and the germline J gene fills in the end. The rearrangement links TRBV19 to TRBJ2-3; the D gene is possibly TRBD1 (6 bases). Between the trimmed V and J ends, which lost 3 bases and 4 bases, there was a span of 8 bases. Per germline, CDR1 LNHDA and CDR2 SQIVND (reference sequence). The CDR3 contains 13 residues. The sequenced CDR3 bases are TGTGCCAGTAGTATGTCAGGGGCAGATACG. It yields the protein CASSMSGADT. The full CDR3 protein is CASSMSGADTQYF.

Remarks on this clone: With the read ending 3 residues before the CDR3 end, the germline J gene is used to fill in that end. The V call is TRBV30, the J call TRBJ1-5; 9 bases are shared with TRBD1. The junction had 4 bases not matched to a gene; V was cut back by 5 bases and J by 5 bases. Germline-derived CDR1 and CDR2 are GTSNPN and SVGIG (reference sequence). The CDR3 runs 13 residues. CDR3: CAWGTGTDQPQHF. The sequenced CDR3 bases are TGTGCCTGGGGGACAGGGACCGATCAGCCC.

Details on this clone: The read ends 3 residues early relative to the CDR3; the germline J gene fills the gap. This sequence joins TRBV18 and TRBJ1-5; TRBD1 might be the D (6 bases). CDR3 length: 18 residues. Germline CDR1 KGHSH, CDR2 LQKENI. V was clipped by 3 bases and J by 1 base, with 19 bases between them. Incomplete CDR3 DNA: TGTGCCAGCTCACCTGACATAACCGGGACACCGAGCAATCAGCCC. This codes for CASSPDITGTPSNQP. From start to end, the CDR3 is CASSPDITGTPSNQPQHF.

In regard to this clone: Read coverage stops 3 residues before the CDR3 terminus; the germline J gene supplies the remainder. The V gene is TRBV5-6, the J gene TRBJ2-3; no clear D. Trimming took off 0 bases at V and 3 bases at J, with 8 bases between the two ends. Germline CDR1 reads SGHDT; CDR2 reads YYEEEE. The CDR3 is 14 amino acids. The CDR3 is CASSLGSRTDTQYF. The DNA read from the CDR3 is TGTGCCAGCAGCTTGGGAAGCCGGACAGATACG.

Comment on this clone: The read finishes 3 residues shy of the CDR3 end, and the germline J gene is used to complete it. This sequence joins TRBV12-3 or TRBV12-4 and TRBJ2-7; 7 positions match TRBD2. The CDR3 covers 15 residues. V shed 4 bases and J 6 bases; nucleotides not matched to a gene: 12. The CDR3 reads CASSSPPSGVIEQYF. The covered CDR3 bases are TGTGCCAGCAGTTCCCCCCCCAGCGGGGTAATCGAG.